This record looks at one TCR beta chain sequence and its context. This specimen belongs to a study of control samples from healthy donors and cancer patients. Using immunoSEQ multiplex PCR, the repertoire was profiled, and TCRdb retains in-frame clones only, with some absent. The sample lists approximately 46,000 clones, about 89% occurring once. The sequence was obtained from a woman in her sixties or seventies with lung cancer. Material for sequencing was PBMCs.

The DNA of the CDR3 is TGCGCCAGCAGCCCCGACTGGCCTGAGCAGTTCTTC. Translating it yields CASSPDWPEQFF. This chain uses TRBV5-1 with TRBJ2-1; D is ambiguous. This CDR3 has 12 amino acids. Germline V lookup: CDR1 SGHRS, CDR2 YFSETQ. V was trimmed by 4 bases and J by 9 bases, leaving 11 bases between them. Full variable domain (missing parts from reference TRBV5-1 and TRBJ2-1): KAGVTQTPRYLIKTRGQQVTLSCSPISGHRSVSWYQQTPGQGLQFLFEYFSETQRNKGNFPGRFSGRQFSNSRSEMNVSTLELGDSALYLCASSPDWPEQFFGPGTRLTVL.